This T cell receptor (beta chain) was identified during a study of tumor and adjacent non-tumor tissue in lung cancer. This clonotype occurred a few times. The antigen remains undetermined. Study conclusions and caveats: Tumor repertoires had a smaller top 100 clone share than normal lung. Higher tumor TCR diversity was associated with shorter survival.

Three rounds of nested PCR, following a modified ARM-PCR protocol, produced the TCRbeta library. TCRdb reprocessed the multiplex PCR reads via MiXCR and lists one record per CDR3 protein. This table holds 75,000 to 90,000 distinct CDR3 sequences, around 82% found once. The V gene's germline CDR1 is DFQATT and CDR2 SNEGSKA (reference sequence). This CDR3 is built from 16 residues. With 0 bases removed from V and 7 bases from J, the gap between germline ends came to 21 bases. This sample's RNA came from whole unsorted tissue. More than 3 cm separated this lung sample from the edge of the tumor. Newly diagnosed lung cancer patients had thoracic surgery in China, August–November 2014, without prior chemotherapy.

The source of this sequence is a woman aged 50 to 65 with non-small cell lung cancer. The sample was distant non-tumor lung tissue. V is TRBV20-1 and J is TRBJ1-2, with a tentative D call TRBD1 (5 bases). The CDR3 nucleotides are TGCAGTGCTAGAGATGGAGCAGGGTCGTTGGGTCTTGGCTACACCTTC. Translated: CSARDGAGSLGLGYTF.